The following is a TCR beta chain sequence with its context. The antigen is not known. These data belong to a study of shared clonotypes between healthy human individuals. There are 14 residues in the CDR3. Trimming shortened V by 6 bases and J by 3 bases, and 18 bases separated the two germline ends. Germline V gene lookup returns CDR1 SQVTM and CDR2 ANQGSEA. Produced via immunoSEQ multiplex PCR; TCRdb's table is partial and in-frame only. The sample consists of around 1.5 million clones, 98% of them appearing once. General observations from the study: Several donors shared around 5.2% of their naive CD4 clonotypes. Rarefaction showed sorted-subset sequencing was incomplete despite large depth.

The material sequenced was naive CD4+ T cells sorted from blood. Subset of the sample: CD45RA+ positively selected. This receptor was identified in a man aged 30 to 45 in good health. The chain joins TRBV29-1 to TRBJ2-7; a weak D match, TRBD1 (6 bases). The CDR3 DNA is TGCAGCGTCCTCGACAGGCTCCCGAGCTACGAGCAGTACTTC. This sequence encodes CSVLDRLPSYEQYF.